This T cell receptor (beta chain) originates from a study of T-cell memory formation after mild COVID-19. Study conclusions and caveats: Clonal second-wave expansions that peaked on day 37 had unconfirmed SARS-CoV-2 specificity. Some responding clones appeared in pre-infection memory, suggesting cross-reactive memory joined. Mainly CM and EM harbored the contracting CD4+ clones; mainly EMRA harbored the CD8+ ones. There was a balanced CD4/CD8 profile in clones contracting day 15 to 85, and later expanders leaned CD4+.

Germline loops: CDR1 LGHNT, CDR2 FRNRAP. Deletions cut 6 bases from V and 2 bases from J, with 11 bases between. CDR3 size: 13 residues. TCRdb re-analysed the 5' RACE reads in MiXCR, keeping a single row per CDR3 protein. The table has approximately 180,000 distinct CDR3 sequences, under 20% seen once; the top ten hold around 2%. This clonotype showed up just a few times. Antigen: not known. Sequenced input: PBMCs or a T cell subset sorted from them (not recorded which). The TCR was taken from an adult woman who had mild COVID-19 (a few samples of this study predate the infection). Cell type and time point are not known. V usage is TRBV12-5 and J usage is TRBJ2-7, with D possibly matching TRBD1 (6 bases). The DNA of the CDR3 is TGTGCTAGTGGCGCAGGGGCCACCTACGAGCAGTACTTC. Translated, it gives CASGAGATYEQYF.